This T cell receptor beta chain is from a study of blood T cell repertoires in COVID-19 (dated by TCRdb to about 2020). With respect to the entire study: Samples from collaborators originated in the United States, Italy and Spain and spanned both the acute and convalescent phases of COVID-19. The prospective study material was composed of cDNA or gDNA derived from T cells, B-cell-depleted T cells, or PBMCs. The dataset comprised deeply sampled blood TCRbeta repertoires from subjects exposed to, actively infected with, or recovered from COVID-19. Samples came from the ongoing ImmuneRACE study (first 160 participants) plus 1,254 subjects from 6 global collaborators. The repertoires were released in a freely available public database meant as a resource for research on the immune response to SARS-CoV-2. Where available, HLA class I and class II types were taken from metadata supplied by the sample provider and were not determined by assay-based typing. A de-identified subject ID, COVID-19 status, age in years and sex were almost always included in the sample metadata.

Study-wide conclusions, independent of this receptor: Clinical and demographic metadata were provided uncurated, with the amount varying by source and participant.

One collaborating source in Seattle enrolled patients while the patients were actively infected and followed the patients over time throughout the course of disease. The collaborating institutions used their own protocols to collect whole blood in K2EDTA tubes. For TCRbeta analysis, collaborators shipped samples as frozen whole blood, isolated PBMCs, or DNA extracted from either of those sample types. Regarding this clone: Which antigen it targets is not known. No base quality information exists; no much larger clone differs at one position.

Counted from cysteine to phenylalanine, this CDR3 has 12 amino acids. Just the 36-base CDR3 DNA is kept, in frame starting at base 1. V is cut by 8 bases and J by 5 bases, and the space between the germline ends is 12 bases. CDR1 SQVTM and CDR2 ANQGSEA are derived from the germline V gene. TCRbeta CDR3 regions were amplified from genomic DNA by means of the immunoSEQ Assay, a bias-controlled multiplex PCR. Turning to the authors' computational methods: Within the assay, amplification of reference gene primers was used to estimate how many nucleated cells each sample contained. To quantify the absolute abundance of each unique TCRbeta CDR3 rearrangement, sequence reads were collapsed and filtered. For each sample, productive Simpson clonality was calculated as the square root of Simpson's diversity index over productive rearrangements. TCRdb retrieved this table from immuneACCESS and kept in-frame rearrangements only. Not all clones are present; in checked studies, unresolved V genes account for under half, and no reason is known for the remainder. That table gives V, J and clone size, and the DNA gave D and trimming. This sample has about 370,000 clones in its table, and 87% of those were observed once. The ten biggest clones cover 8% to 13% of the sample.

The sample taken for sequencing was peripheral blood. The TCR sequence derives from a woman aged 25-40 years with COVID-19, enrolled during active disease. This sequence uses TRBV29-1 and TRBJ2-2, and the D gene may be TRBD1, 5 bases matching. The DNA sequence reads TGCAGCACGACCGCAGGGACCGGGGAGCTGTTTTTT. Its translation is CSTTAGTGELFF.